Below, 14 T cell receptor beta chains from the same sample are listed, as sequenced in a study of technical replicates of blood from a handful of donors. TCRdb's copy holds only in-frame clones and misses some; the assay was immunoSEQ multiplex PCR. The table includes about 68,000 clones, about 97% detected once. Sequenced input: T cells isolated from PBMCs. The receptors were gathered from a human donor in good health.

This chain joins TRBV11-2 and TRBJ2-7; the match to TRBD1 covers 7 bases. The ends lost 1 base at V and 2 bases at J; junction bases unmatched: 2. From germline, CDR1 is SGHAT and CDR2 FQNNGV. The CDR3 has 14 residues. The CDR3 DNA reads TGTGCCAGCAGCTTAGGGGGGACAGCCTACGAGCAGTACTTC. Translating it yields CASSLGGTAYEQYF.

The rearrangement joins TRBV10-2 to TRBJ2-1; weak D call: TRBD2 (5 bases). The CDR3 totals 14 residues. CDR1 and CDR2 from the germline V gene are WSHSY and SAAADI. With 7 bases removed from V and 4 bases from J, the gap between germline ends came to 14 bases. CDR3 region: CASTRGRLYNEQFF. The CDR3 DNA sequence: TGCGCCAGCACACGTGGGAGACTATACAATGAGCAGTTCTTC.

The genes are TRBV6-1 and TRBJ2-5; maybe TRBD2 (5 bases). The CDR3 totals 12 residues. Germline values: CDR1 MNHNS, CDR2 SASEGT. V was cut by 7 bases and J by 7 bases, with 13 bases left in between. The CDR3 sequence is CASKLSEGTQYF. CDR3 nucleotides: TGTGCCAGCAAGCTGAGTGAGGGGACCCAGTACTTC.

This sequence joins TRBV6-5 and TRBJ2-7; 7 bases align to TRBD1. Per the germline V gene, CDR1 is MNHEY and CDR2 is SVGAGI. V gave up 2 bases and J gave up 2 bases; unmatched junction bases: 6. This CDR3 comprises 15 residues. CDR3 bases: TGTGCCAGCAGTTACGACAGGGTTAAGACCTACGAGCAGTACTTC. This encodes CASSYDRVKTYEQYF.

The V and J genes are TRBV27 and TRBJ2-7, with 7 bases fitting TRBD2. This CDR3 has 17 amino acids. The V gene's germline CDR1 is MNHEY and CDR2 SMNVEV (reference sequence). The V gene end was trimmed by 6 bases and the J gene end by 2 bases; junction bases not matched to a gene: 16. The CDR3 loop reads CASRREGSIYRPYEQYF. Written as DNA, the CDR3 is TGTGCCAGCAGGAGGGAGGGGTCAATTTACCGGCCCTACGAGCAGTACTTC.

This clone was counted once. This chain uses TRBV28 with TRBJ1-5; tentative D call: TRBD1 (5 bases). Between the trimmed V and J ends, which lost 4 bases and 3 bases, there was a span of 13 bases. The CDR3 covers 15 residues. Per the germline V gene, CDR1 is MDHEN and CDR2 is SYDVKM. CDR3 sequence reads: CASSSLTGFNQPQHF. CDR3 DNA sequence: TGTGCCAGCAGTTCTCTTACAGGCTTCAATCAGCCCCAGCATTTT.

J is TRBJ2-7 and V is TRBV15; D remains unclear. The germline V and J ends were trimmed by 3 bases and 0 bases, with 15 bases remaining between them. This CDR3 region has 16 residues. The germline V gene has CDR1 LNHNV and CDR2 YYDKDF (reference sequence). For the CDR3, the DNA is TGTGCCACCAGCAGGCCAGGCACTTTGAGCTCCTACGAGCAGTACTTC. Translated: CATSRPGTLSSYEQYF.

CDR3 in DNA: TGCGCCAGCCGAGGGGGCGCCGGCAATGAGCAGTTCTTC. Translation gives CASRGGAGNEQFF. The chain combines TRBV10-1 with TRBJ2-1, with TRBD1 identical over 7 bases. Per the germline V gene, CDR1 is WNHNN and CDR2 is SYGVQD (reference sequence). V lost 8 bases to trimming and J lost 6 bases; unmatched junction nucleotides: 7. The CDR3 is 13 amino acids.

This rearrangement joins TRBV4-2 to TRBJ1-1; a possible D gene is TRBD1 (6 bases). This CDR3 is 15 amino acids long. V lost 0 bases to trimming and J lost 2 bases, with 10 bases between them. Germline CDR1 and CDR2: LGHNA and YNFKEQ. The CDR3 loop is CASSQEIQGNTEAFF. The CDR3, as DNA: TGTGCCAGCAGCCAAGAAATACAGGGCAACACTGAAGCTTTCTTT.

The chain employs TRBV9 and TRBJ1-1; D gene ambiguous. This CDR3 region has 15 residues. The germline V and J ends were trimmed by 0 bases and 0 bases, with 9 bases remaining between them. Germline assignment: CDR1 SGDLS and CDR2 YYNGEE. The CDR3 sequence: CASSVALGLNTEAFF. CDR3 bases: TGTGCCAGCAGCGTAGCGCTAGGATTGAACACTGAAGCTTTCTTT.

This chain links TRBV7-8 with TRBJ2-5; possibly TRBD2 for D (5 bases). The V gene lost 3 bases and the J gene lost 5 bases, with 10 bases spanning the gap. The CDR3 has 13 amino acids. CDR1 and CDR2 from the germline V gene are SGHVS and FQNEAQ. As DNA, the CDR3 is TGTGCCAGCAGCTTCGAGGGATGGGAGACCCAGTACTTC. Amino acid sequence: CASSFEGWETQYF.

The CDR3 is CASSYPGTGVRYGYTF. The CDR3 region has the DNA TGTGCCAGCAGCTACCCCGGGACAGGGGTGCGCTATGGCTACACCTTC. The chain combines TRBV7-2 with TRBJ1-2; TRBD1 agrees at 10 bases. This CDR3 is built from 16 residues. Trimming removed 4 bases from V and 4 bases from J; junction bases left unmatched: 9. Germline V gives CDR1 SGHTA, CDR2 FQGNSA.

The chain has TRBV27 and TRBJ1-4; 7 bases align to TRBD1. Germline loops: CDR1 MNHEY, CDR2 SMNVEV (reference sequence). The CDR3 extends over 15 amino acids. V trimming: 4 bases; J trimming: 0 bases; junction bases outside the gene matches: 2. CDR3 amino acids: CASSSQGATNEKLFF. Written as DNA, the CDR3 is TGTGCCAGCAGTTCCCAGGGGGCAACTAATGAAAAACTGTTTTTT.

The rearrangement links TRBV29-1 to TRBJ1-1, with D perhaps matching TRBD1 (5 bases). Trimming took off 3 bases at V and 4 bases at J, with 12 bases between the two ends. CDR1 is SQVTM, CDR2 ANQGSEA, per germline. The CDR3 spans 13 residues. Written as DNA, the CDR3 is TGCAGCGTTGATAGGCTCGGGGGCACTGAAGCTTTCTTT. This gives the protein CSVDRLGGTEAFF.